This T cell receptor beta chain emerged from a study of blood T cell repertoires in COVID-19. The CDR3 is made up of 16 amino acids. Trimming took 3 bases from V and 7 from J; bases not matched to a gene: 5. In germline, CDR1 is SGHKS, CDR2 YYEKEE (reference sequence). In its sample, this clone was seen once. In the original analysis: Amplification of reference gene primers was used by the study to estimate nucleated cell counts. Sequencing used immunoSEQ multiplex PCR; TCRdb keeps in-frame clones, though not all of them. V, J and clone size derive from that table, while D and trimming were established from the DNA sequence. The sample has 180,000 or so clones, approximately 85% seen once; the top ten hold under 9.5%.

The chain carries TRBV5-5 and TRBJ2-1; 15 bases align to TRBD2. Sequencing was carried out using peripheral blood. This receptor was taken from a woman in her sixties or seventies with acute or convalescent COVID-19. The CDR3 here is CASSSGLAGGPNEQFF. CDR3 nucleotides: TGTGCCAGCAGCTCAGGACTAGCGGGAGGGCCAAATGAGCAGTTCTTC.